These 21 T cell receptor beta chains came from one sample sequenced in a study of OX40 agonist ivuxolimab in advanced cancers. Libraries were built with the immunoSEQ multiplex PCR assay. TCRdb limited this immuneACCESS table to in-frame rearrangements with V and J called. A share of clones is missing; checked studies link under half to unresolved V genes, and the rest is unexplained. The sample contains about 49,000 clones, 85% of them found a single time. About a fifth of the sample rests with the top ten. The sequences come from CD4+ or CD8+ T cells sorted from blood, collected in a trial of the OX40 agonist ivuxolimab. Receptors were obtained from an adult with an advanced solid tumor such as melanoma, head and neck, liver or kidney cancer.

V usage is TRBV9 and J usage is TRBJ2-3, with no clear D. Germline-derived CDR1 and CDR2 are SGDLS and YYNGEE. V was clipped by 0 bases and J by 2 bases, with 4 bases between them. CDR3 length: 13 amino acids. CDR3 nucleotides: TGTGCCAGCAGCGTAGTGGTCACAGATACGCAGTATTTT. It translates to CASSVVVTDTQYF.

The chain employs TRBV28 and TRBJ2-5; D not certain. The CDR3 covers 12 residues. Between the trimmed V and J ends, which lost 7 bases and 5 bases, there was a span of 11 bases. Germline V lookup: CDR1 MDHEN, CDR2 SYDVKM. The CDR3 sequence: CASNAQEETQYF. The DNA for the CDR3 is TGTGCCAGCAACGCTCAGGAGGAGACCCAGTACTTC.

This chain links TRBV28 with TRBJ1-1; possible D gene TRBD1, 5 bases. The CDR3 consists of 13 residues. Germline V lookup: CDR1 MDHEN, CDR2 SYDVKM. Trimming left V 6 bases short and J 1 base short, with 9 bases between. The CDR3 nucleotides are TGTGCCAGCAGACCTAGGGGGAACACTGAAGCTTTCTTT. Protein: CASRPRGNTEAFF.

V gene TRBV11-1 combines with J gene TRBJ2-2; TRBD1 matches 11 bases. Germline CDR1 is SGHAT and CDR2 is FQDESV (reference sequence). The CDR3 extends over 17 amino acids. V was pared by 0 bases and J by 3 bases, with 3 bases of the junction left unmatched. The CDR3 is CASSLARGQGDTGELFF. Written as DNA, the CDR3 is TGTGCCAGCAGCTTAGCGAGGGGACAGGGGGACACCGGGGAGCTGTTTTTT.

The chain links TRBV28 to TRBJ1-1; D is unresolved. V lost 1 base and J 0 bases, leaving 6 bases between the germline ends. The CDR3 contains 14 residues. Germline CDR1 is MDHEN and CDR2 is SYDVKM. CDR3 DNA: TGTGCCAGCAGTTTATTGCGGGTGAACACTGAAGCTTTCTTT. It encodes CASSLLRVNTEAFF.

The count of this clone is one. The chain couples TRBV9 to TRBJ1-2; 12 bases align to TRBD1. Germline trimming cut 4 bases from V and 5 bases from J; bases unmatched to any gene: 12. CDR3 length: 17 residues. CDR1 and CDR2 (germline): SGDLS, YYNGEE. The CDR3 DNA follows: TGTGCCAGCAGCCCAGGGACAGGGGGCGCTTCTCGGTATGGCTACACCTTC. Amino acid sequence: CASSPGTGGASRYGYTF.

This chain connects TRBV4-1 to TRBJ2-7; no clear D. In germline, CDR1 is MGHRA, CDR2 YSYEKL. The V gene lost 0 bases and the J gene lost 1 base, with 13 bases spanning the gap. The CDR3 has 16 residues. The DNA of the CDR3 is TGCGCCAGCAGCCAAGATTTTCCCGGCAATTCCTACGAGCAGTACGTC. Translation gives CASSQDFPGNSYEQYV.

The V call is TRBV9, the J call TRBJ2-3, with 15 nucleotides matching TRBD2. J was trimmed by 6 bases and V by 3 bases; bases with no gene match: 2. This CDR3 is built from 15 residues. Germline lookup yields CDR1 SGDLS and CDR2 YYNGEE. The CDR3 sequence is CASSGTSGGADTQYF. Written as DNA, the CDR3 is TGTGCCAGCAGCGGGACTAGCGGGGGGGCCGATACGCAGTATTTT.

J is TRBJ2-7 and V is TRBV7-9; D gene unclear. V gave up 3 bases and J gave up 0 bases, with 12 bases separating them. The CDR3 length is 15 residues. Germline V lookup: CDR1 SEHNR, CDR2 FQNEAQ (reference sequence). CDR3 region: CASSFWMASSYEQYF. The CDR3 region has the DNA TGTGCCAGCAGCTTCTGGATGGCTAGCTCCTACGAGCAGTACTTC.

The rearrangement uses TRBV7-8 and TRBJ1-5; D gene unclear. Between the trimmed V and J ends, which lost 5 bases and 3 bases, there was a span of 11 bases. Germline lookup yields CDR1 SGHVS and CDR2 FQNEAQ. CDR3 length: 14 residues. CDR3 DNA sequence: TGTGCCAGCAGCCTTAAGCGTTTCAATCAGCCCCAGCATTTT. It yields the protein CASSLKRFNQPQHF. Looking up the rest from reference TRBV7-8 and TRBJ1-5 gives the full variable domain: GAGVSQSPRYKVAKRGQDVALRCDPISGHVSLFWYQQALGQGPEFLTYFQNEAQLDKSGLPSDRFFAERPEGSVSTLKIQRTQQEDSAVYLCASSLKRFNQPQHFGDGTRLSIL.

The chain couples TRBV28 to TRBJ2-2, with a possible D match to TRBD1 (6 bases). The V gene lost 5 bases and the J gene lost 5 bases, with 9 bases spanning the gap. This CDR3 contains 13 residues. Germline lookup yields CDR1 MDHEN and CDR2 SYDVKM. CDR3 amino acids: CASSTRGTGELFF. The CDR3 bases are TGTGCCAGCAGTACCAGGGGAACCGGGGAGCTGTTTTTT.

In regard to this clone: A read error is likely here: a far larger clone is one base away. The chain uses TRBV5-5 and TRBJ2-4; D is uncertain. The CDR3 consists of 15 residues. The V gene's germline CDR1 is SGHKS and CDR2 YYEKEE (reference sequence). Trimming took off 4 bases at V and 8 bases at J, with 19 bases between the two ends. CDR3 amino acids: CASSPSSARNDIQYF. The CDR3 region has the DNA TGTGCCAGCAGCCCTTCCTCGGCCAGAAACGACATTCAGTACTTC.

The rearrangement uses TRBV29-1 and TRBJ2-2; TRBD1 matches 10 bases. The CDR3 covers 15 residues. Trimming took 5 bases from V and 2 from J; bases not matched to a gene: 5. Germline V gene lookup returns CDR1 SQVTM and CDR2 ANQGSEA. The CDR3 DNA follows: TGCAGCGTTACCCGGACAGGGGGAAACACCGGGGAGCTGTTTTTT. Translation gives CSVTRTGGNTGELFF.

This clone was picked up a small number of times. V usage is TRBV11-2 and J usage is TRBJ2-1; the match to TRBD2 covers 8 bases. The germline V gene encodes CDR1 SGHAT and CDR2 FQNNGV. V lost 6 bases, J lost 8 bases, and 6 bases stayed unmatched. CDR3 size: 13 residues. The CDR3 reads CASSPPGGDEQFF. CDR3 DNA: TGTGCCAGCAGTCCCCCGGGGGGGGATGAGCAGTTCTTC.

CDR3 DNA: TGTGCCAGCAGCCCCATAGCAGGGGGACGCTACTTCACAGATACGCAGTATTTT. Protein: CASSPIAGGRYFTDTQYF. The chain recombines TRBV9 with TRBJ2-3; TRBD1 aligns across 7 bases. CDR3 length: 18 amino acids. V lost 4 bases, J lost 2 bases, and 16 bases stayed unmatched. Germline V CDR1 and CDR2: SGDLS, YYNGEE. Drawing the rest from reference TRBV9 and TRBJ2-3, the complete variable domain is DSGVTQTPKHLITATGQRVTLRCSPRSGDLSVYWYQQSLDQGLQFLIQYYNGEERAKGNILERFSAQQFPDLHSELNLSSLELGDSALYFCASSPIAGGRYFTDTQYFGPGTRLTVL.

The chain combines TRBV6-5 with TRBJ1-5, with 9 bases aligning to TRBD1. CDR1 is MNHEY and CDR2 is SVGAGI in the germline V gene. Losses at the gene ends were 5 bases for V and 7 bases for J; bases not matched to a gene: 6. The CDR3 runs to 14 residues. As DNA, the CDR3 is TGTGCCAGCAGTAAGACAGGGGGTATGCAGCCCCAGCATTTT. This gives the protein CASSKTGGMQPQHF.

The V call is TRBV13, the J call TRBJ1-6; D unclear. V was pared by 8 bases and J by 9 bases, with 17 bases between. The CDR3 is 14 residues long. Germline loops: CDR1 PRHDT, CDR2 FYEKMQ (reference sequence). The CDR3 is CASGGGGVASPLHF. The DNA of the CDR3 is TGTGCCAGCGGTGGAGGAGGTGTGGCTTCACCCCTCCACTTT.

The V call is TRBV19, the J call TRBJ1-5; D is ambiguous. CDR1 LNHDA and CDR2 SQIVND come from the germline V gene (reference sequence). This CDR3 comprises 18 residues. The ends were cut back, 0 bases at V and 7 bases at J, with 22 bases in the middle. CDR3: CASSIDLEQPPSQQPQHF. CDR3 coding DNA: TGTGCCAGTAGTATAGATCTCGAACAGCCACCTTCTCAACAGCCCCAGCATTTT.

The chain couples TRBV7-8 to TRBJ1-3; TRBD1 matches at 10 bases. Germline V gene lookup returns CDR1 SGHVS and CDR2 FQNEAQ. The CDR3 has 17 residues. V lost 1 base, J lost 7 bases, and 10 bases stayed unmatched. As DNA, the CDR3 is TGTGCCAGCAGCTTAGAGGCCGGGGGACAGGGGCCCAACACCATATATTTT. Translated: CASSLEAGGQGPNTIYF.

This clone was seen just once. The rearrangement uses TRBV9 and TRBJ1-6, with D unclear. Germline V gene lookup returns CDR1 SGDLS and CDR2 YYNGEE. V was trimmed by 4 bases and J by 12 bases, leaving 17 bases between them. The CDR3 length is 14 residues. This CDR3 reads CASSPTVGPEPLHF. CDR3 nucleotide sequence: TGTGCCAGCAGCCCCACGGTGGGTCCCGAACCCCTCCACTTT.

The chain combines TRBV5-1 with TRBJ1-3, with D perhaps TRBD1 (5 bases). V lost 1 base and J lost 3, with 11 bases in between. Germline V gene data show CDR1 as SGHRS and CDR2 as YFSETQ. The CDR3 totals 15 residues. The CDR3 is CASSLSRGSGNTIYF. The CDR3 region has the DNA TGCGCCAGCAGCTTGTCAAGGGGTAGTGGAAACACCATATATTTT.